These 20 T cell receptor beta chains came from one sample sequenced in a study of cytomegalovirus exposure and HLA in healthy donors. Data came from immunoSEQ multiplex PCR; TCRdb stores just in-frame clones and leaves some out. The table includes about 49,000 clones, about 91% detected once. Input material: PBMCs. The receptors stem from a young man in good health and CMV-seronegative.

V and J are TRBV2 and TRBJ1-2; maybe TRBD1 (6 bases). Trimming shortened V by 8 bases and J by 4 bases, and 11 bases separated the two germline ends. CDR1 SNHLY and CDR2 FYNNEI come from the germline V gene. The CDR3 is 12 amino acids. CDR3 in DNA: TGTGCCAGCCTAGGGGGGGGCTATGGCTACACCTTC. Encoded protein: CASLGGGYGYTF.

V is TRBV18 and J is TRBJ1-5; D is undetermined. CDR3 length: 15 amino acids. V gave up 2 bases and J gave up 4 bases, with 12 bases separating them. CDR1 is KGHSH, CDR2 LQKENI, per germline. In DNA form, the CDR3 reads TGTGCCAGCTCACCATCGGGATTATGGAATCAGCCCCAGCATTTT. This codes for CASSPSGLWNQPQHF.

This chain links TRBV6-1 with TRBJ1-5; 7 positions match TRBD1. This CDR3 contains 14 residues. After removal of 8 bases from V and 3 bases from J, the junction contained 7 bases not matched to a gene. Germline V gene sequence: CDR1 MNHNS, CDR2 SASEGT. CDR3 region: CASARTGNNQPQHF. Written as DNA, the CDR3 is TGTGCCAGCGCCAGGACAGGAAACAATCAGCCCCAGCATTTT.

V and J are TRBV27 and TRBJ1-2, with D possibly TRBD1 on 5 matching bases. Deletions cut 5 bases from V and 7 bases from J, with 20 bases between. The germline CDR1 and CDR2 sequences are MNHEY and SMNVEV (reference sequence). This CDR3 contains 15 residues. The CDR3 DNA follows: TGTGCCAGCAGTCCAGGACATAACCCCTCGGCTGGCTACACCTTC. It yields the protein CASSPGHNPSAGYTF.

The rearrangement uses TRBV4-3 and TRBJ2-1; TRBD2 agrees at 13 bases. Germline V gene sequence: CDR1 LGHNA, CDR2 YSLEER. This CDR3 spans 16 amino acids. Trimming cost V 1 base and J 7 bases; bases outside gene matches: 4. The CDR3, as DNA: TGCGCCAGCAGCCAAGGGACTAGCGGGAGTCGGAATGAGCAGTTCTTC. This encodes CASSQGTSGSRNEQFF.

This rearrangement joins TRBV27 to TRBJ1-5, with TRBD1 identical over 8 bases. Germline CDR1 MNHEY, CDR2 SMNVEV (reference sequence). The CDR3 sequence is 15 residues long. The V gene end was trimmed by 0 bases and the J gene end by 2 bases; junction bases not matched to a gene: 0. The CDR3 nucleotides read TGTGCCAGCAGTTTATCGGGACAGGGCAATCAGCCCCAGCATTTT. The encoded protein is CASSLSGQGNQPQHF.

V and J are TRBV4-2 and TRBJ2-5; TRBD1 might be the D (5 bases). Germline V lookup: CDR1 LGHNA, CDR2 YNFKEQ. The CDR3 spans 15 residues. The V end lost 0 bases, the J end lost 1 base, and 9 bases lay between the germline ends. This chain's CDR3 is CASSQERQSQETQYF. The CDR3 nucleotides are TGTGCCAGCAGCCAAGAGAGACAGTCCCAAGAGACCCAGTACTTC.

The chain employs TRBV4-1 and TRBJ2-7; D is uncertain. The ends were cut back, 1 base at V and 7 bases at J, with 11 bases in the middle. CDR1 and CDR2 from the germline V gene are MGHRA and YSYEKL. The CDR3 is 13 residues long. Here the CDR3 reads CASSQGGSREQYF. The CDR3 bases are TGCGCCAGCAGCCAAGGAGGTTCAAGGGAGCAGTACTTC.

This chain joins TRBV9 and TRBJ2-1, with 12 nucleotides matching TRBD2. Germline V gives CDR1 SGDLS, CDR2 YYNGEE. The CDR3 is 15 amino acids. The ends lost 2 bases at V and 7 bases at J; junction bases unmatched: 4. The CDR3 sequence is CASSVDGTSGNEQFF. The DNA of the CDR3 is TGTGCCAGCAGCGTGGACGGGACTAGCGGGAATGAGCAGTTCTTC.

The CDR3 region is CASSSGGFSYEQYF. DNA of the CDR3: TGTGCCAGCAGTTCGGGGGGCTTCTCCTACGAGCAGTACTTC. This rearrangement joins TRBV28 to TRBJ2-7; D possibly corresponds to TRBD2 (7 bases). The CDR3 has 14 residues. Germline loops: CDR1 MDHEN, CDR2 SYDVKM. Trimming removed 4 bases at V and 0 bases at J, with 10 bases between.

The sample holds one count of this clone. The J gene is TRBJ2-3, the V gene TRBV28, with 7 bases fitting TRBD2. This CDR3 spans 15 amino acids. Germline assignment: CDR1 MDHEN and CDR2 SYDVKM. After removal of 6 bases from V and 2 bases from J, the junction contained 8 bases not matched to a gene. The CDR3 spells CASSSAGPVTDTQYF. The CDR3 nucleotides are TGTGCCAGCAGCTCAGCGGGACCCGTCACAGATACGCAGTATTTT. Variable domain in full (rest from reference TRBV28 and TRBJ2-3): DVKVTQSSRYLVKRTGEKVFLECVQDMDHENMFWYRQDPGLGLRLIYFSYDVKMKEKGDIPEGYSVSREKKERFSLILESASTNQTSMYLCASSSAGPVTDTQYFGPGTRLTVL.

The V call is TRBV2, the J call TRBJ2-3; TRBD2 agrees at 11 bases. The length of the CDR3 is 15 residues. V lost 3 bases to trimming and J lost 4 bases; unmatched junction nucleotides: 3. Germline assignment: CDR1 SNHLY and CDR2 FYNNEI. The CDR3 loop reads CASSDASGRSDTQYF. The CDR3 DNA follows: TGTGCCAGCAGTGATGCTAGCGGGAGGTCAGATACGCAGTATTTT.

This chain joins TRBV5-6 and TRBJ2-3, with TRBD1 as a possible D gene (6 bases). The germline V and J ends were trimmed by 6 bases and 5 bases, with 22 bases remaining between them. The CDR3 consists of 16 residues. The germline gives CDR1 SGHDT, CDR2 YYEEEE. The CDR3 DNA sequence: TGTGCCAGCACCATGGAAGGGACACGCGCGGGAGATACGCAGTATTTT. Translation gives CASTMEGTRAGDTQYF. Variable domain in full (rest from reference TRBV5-6 and TRBJ2-3): DAGVTQSPTHLIKTRGQQVTLRCSPKSGHDTVSWYQQALGQGPQFIFQYYEEEERQRGNFPDRFSGHQFPNYSSELNVNALLLGDSALYLCASTMEGTRAGDTQYFGPGTRLTVL.

The chain couples TRBV30 to TRBJ2-1; D might be TRBD2 (5 bases). Trimming took off 8 bases at V and 8 bases at J, with 13 bases between the two ends. Germline V gives CDR1 GTSNPN, CDR2 SVGIG (reference sequence). This CDR3 region has 11 residues. The CDR3 sequence: CAQAEHDEQFF. As DNA, the CDR3 is TGTGCCCAAGCGGAGCACGATGAGCAGTTCTTC.

The table lists this clone with a count of one. The chain couples TRBV23-1 to TRBJ2-4; D unresolved. TRBV23-1 falls under the ORF class, with uncertain function. The CDR3 is made up of 14 amino acids. The ends were cut back, 3 bases at V and 4 bases at J, with 10 bases in the middle. DNA of the CDR3: TGCGCCAGCAGTCAGGCGAGACTTAAAAACATTCAGTACTTC. Translated, it gives CASSQARLKNIQYF.

The V and J genes are TRBV18 and TRBJ1-5, with 7 bases identical to TRBD1. After removal of 4 bases from V and 3 bases from J, the junction contained 6 bases not matched to a gene. Germline CDR1 reads KGHSH; CDR2 reads LQKENI. The CDR3 runs to 15 residues. CDR3 sequence reads: CASSLRQGPNQPQHF. The CDR3 DNA follows: TGTGCCAGCTCACTGAGACAGGGCCCCAATCAGCCCCAGCATTTT.

This CDR3 reads CASSLGSGTQYF. The DNA of the CDR3 is TGTGCCAGCAGCTTAGGTAGCGGGACCCAGTACTTC. The V call is TRBV7-2, the J call TRBJ2-5, with a possible D match to TRBD2 (6 bases). CDR1 and CDR2 from the germline V gene are SGHTA and FQGNSA. The CDR3 spans 12 residues. V lost 1 base to trimming and J lost 7 bases, with 7 bases between them.

The chain employs TRBV28 and TRBJ1-1; D might be TRBD1 (5 bases). Germline lookup yields CDR1 MDHEN and CDR2 SYDVKM. There are 15 residues in the CDR3. The germline V and J ends were trimmed by 2 bases and 2 bases, with 12 bases remaining between them. Here the CDR3 DNA reads TGTGCCAGCAGTTTACTTGTGACAGATAACACTGAAGCTTTCTTT. Translated, it gives CASSLLVTDNTEAFF.

This chain connects TRBV7-8 to TRBJ2-3; no definite D call. V was cut by 5 bases and J by 2 bases, with 5 bases left in between. There are 12 residues in the CDR3. Looked up from germline, CDR1 is SGHVS and CDR2 is FQNEAQ. CDR3: CASSTNTDTQYF. CDR3 nucleotide sequence: TGTGCCAGCAGCACAAACACAGATACGCAGTATTTT.

This clone showed up just once. CDR3 amino acids: CASSLALRGLSNEKLFF. The CDR3 DNA reads TGTGCCAGCAGCTTAGCGCTTCGAGGGCTTTCTAATGAAAAACTGTTTTTT. This sequence joins TRBV7-9 and TRBJ1-4; no definite D call. The CDR3 runs 17 residues. The germline V gene encodes CDR1 SEHNR and CDR2 FQNEAQ (reference sequence). Trimming cost V 0 bases and J 3 bases, with 14 bases left between them.